These 16 T cell receptor beta chains were all obtained from the same sample, sequenced in a study of CD8 T cells in ankylosing spondylitis. A single record per CDR3 protein comes from TCRdb applying MiXCR to the 5' RACE reads. The sample lists more than 650,000 distinct CDR3 sequences, approximately 12% occurring once. Notes on the study in general: A motif in TCR beta, a set of eight highly homologous variants, appeared characteristic of ankylosing spondylitis blood.

These receptors' antigens are unknown. Sequenced input: blood, either unsorted or a sorted T cell fraction (not recorded which). All receptors derive from a male donor with ankylosing spondylitis.

This clonotype has a handful of counts. The chain has TRBV10-3 and TRBJ2-3; D is unresolved. In germline, CDR1 is ENHRY, CDR2 SYGVKD. The CDR3 is made up of 15 amino acids. V was clipped by 4 bases and J by 3 bases, with 14 bases between them. CDR3 amino acids: CAISGIGFSTDTQYF. CDR3 sequence (DNA): TGTGCCATCAGTGGTATAGGGTTCAGTACAGATACGCAGTATTTT.

The J gene is TRBJ1-1, the V gene TRBV20-1, with 7 bases that match TRBD1. Germline V gives CDR1 DFQATT, CDR2 SNEGSKA (reference sequence). The trim removed 3 bases at V and 3 bases at J, leaving 10 bases unmatched. This CDR3 is 15 amino acids long. As DNA, the CDR3 is TGCAGTGCTAGGGACTATAACAGGGGCGACACTGAAGCTTTCTTT. Its protein product is CSARDYNRGDTEAFF.

The rearrangement uses TRBV20-1 and TRBJ2-1; 8 bases are a match to TRBD2. V was clipped by 6 bases and J by 3 bases; unmatched bases: 10. CDR1 is DFQATT, CDR2 SNEGSKA, per germline (reference sequence). CDR3 length equals 15 residues. The CDR3 coding sequence is TGCAGTGCCCTAACGACTAGCGCCGGCTACAATGAGCAGTTCTTC. This sequence encodes CSALTTSAGYNEQFF.

Points on this clonotype: Likely a read error: the CDR3 ends without its conserved phenylalanine or tryptophan. This chain connects TRBV27 to TRBJ2-3; D gene uncertain. This CDR3 has 12 residues. V was pared by 7 bases and J by 2 bases, with 7 bases between. Per germline, CDR1 MNHEY and CDR2 SMNVEV (reference sequence). The CDR3 nucleotides read TGTGCCAGCAAGTCGGCCACAGATACGCAGTATTAT. Amino acids: CASKSATDTQYY.

V is TRBV18 and J is TRBJ2-7, with D perhaps given as TRBD1 or TRBD2 (5 bases each). Germline V lookup: CDR1 KGHSH, CDR2 LQKENI. The CDR3 has 15 residues. Trimming left V 0 bases short and J 4 bases short, with 13 bases between. The CDR3 here is CASSPPRGAIYEQYF. In DNA form, the CDR3 reads TGTGCCAGCTCACCACCCCGAGGGGCTATTTACGAGCAGTACTTC.

In this sample, this clonotype turned up many times. The chain recombines TRBV29-1 with TRBJ1-1, with 8 bases aligning to TRBD1. Losses at the gene ends were 5 bases for V and 3 bases for J; bases not matched to a gene: 8. This CDR3 is 14 amino acids long. From germline, CDR1 is SQVTM and CDR2 ANQGSEA. CDR3 loop: CSVPRGLSDTEAFF. The CDR3 nucleotides read TGCAGCGTTCCCAGGGGGCTTTCTGACACTGAAGCTTTCTTT. The entire variable domain, with the rest obtained from reference TRBV29-1 and TRBJ1-1, is as follows: SAVISQKPSRDICQRGTSLTIQCQVDSQVTMMFWYRQQPGQSLTLIATANQGSEATYESGFVIDKFPISRPNLTFSTLTVSNMSPEDSSIYLCSVPRGLSDTEAFFGQGTRLTVV.

This clonotype was observed a handful of times. The chain has TRBV9 and TRBJ2-2; maybe TRBD1 (6 bases). This CDR3 is 15 amino acids long. Between the trimmed V and J ends, which lost 0 bases and 0 bases, there was a span of 6 bases. The germline V gene encodes CDR1 SGDLS and CDR2 YYNGEE. The CDR3 region is CASSVAGANTGELFF. CDR3 nucleotides: TGTGCCAGCAGCGTAGCAGGGGCGAACACCGGGGAGCTGTTTTTT.

The table lists this clonotype with a few counts. The chain couples TRBV20-1 to TRBJ2-7; D uncertain. Germline V CDR1 and CDR2: DFQATT, SNEGSKA (reference sequence). Trimming removed 8 bases from V and 3 bases from J, with 11 bases in between. This CDR3 has 11 residues. CDR3 region: CSFAVNYEQYF. CDR3 coding DNA: TGCAGTTTCGCCGTCAACTACGAGCAGTACTTC.

This clonotype was counted many times. This CDR3 is CASSYIDPGQKAFF. In nucleotides, the CDR3 is TGTGCCAGCAGTTACATAGACCCGGGACAGAAAGCTTTCTTT. The chain combines TRBV6-5 with TRBJ1-1; 7 bases map to TRBD1. Per germline, CDR1 MNHEY and CDR2 SVGAGI. J was trimmed by 9 bases and V by 2 bases; bases with no gene match: 9. The CDR3 contains 14 residues.

The chain combines TRBV7-2 with TRBJ1-4, with 7 nucleotides matching TRBD1. V shed 5 bases and J 7 bases; nucleotides not matched to a gene: 4. The CDR3 sequence is 13 residues long. Germline lookup yields CDR1 SGHTA and CDR2 FQGNSA. The CDR3 sequence is CASSPRTGEKLFF. The CDR3 coding sequence is TGTGCCAGCAGCCCCCGGACAGGTGAAAAACTGTTTTTT.

This clonotype has a count of ten or more. The rearrangement joins TRBV6-6 to TRBJ1-5; D is unclear. The germline V and J ends were trimmed by 6 bases and 4 bases, with 7 bases remaining between them. Germline V gives CDR1 MNHNY, CDR2 SVGAGI (reference sequence). This CDR3 has 12 amino acids. The CDR3 DNA sequence: TGTGCCAGCAGCCCTATAAATCAGCCCCAGCATTTT. This encodes CASSPINQPQHF.

This clonotype was detected only a few times. The chain joins TRBV6-2 or TRBV6-3 to TRBJ2-1; the D is unclear. This CDR3 has 13 amino acids. V gave up 2 bases and J gave up 8 bases, with 10 bases separating them. Germline V lookup: CDR1 MNHEY, CDR2 SVGEGT. The DNA for the CDR3 is TGTGCCAGCAGTTACGGGTATACGTATGAGCAGTTCTTC. Protein: CASSYGYTYEQFF.

The chain links TRBV6-5 to TRBJ2-7, with 8 nucleotides matching TRBD2. The CDR3 has 15 amino acids. CDR1 and CDR2 (germline): MNHEY, SVGAGI. After removal of 0 bases from V and 4 bases from J, the junction contained 5 bases not matched to a gene. DNA for the CDR3: TGTGCCAGCAGTTACTCGACACGGGGGGGTTACGAGCAGTACTTC. The encoded protein is CASSYSTRGGYEQYF.

This chain links TRBV4-3 with TRBJ1-1, with D perhaps matching TRBD1 (5 bases). Germline V CDR1 and CDR2: LGHNA, YSLEER. The CDR3 is 14 residues long. The germline V and J ends were trimmed by 5 bases and 3 bases, with 13 bases remaining between them. The CDR3 here is CASSKGAGYTEAFF. In DNA form, the CDR3 reads TGCGCCAGCAGCAAAGGGGCAGGGTACACTGAAGCTTTCTTT.

The chain has TRBV6-1 and TRBJ1-4; 7 nucleotides align to TRBD1. V trimming: 6 bases; J trimming: 0 bases; junction bases outside the gene matches: 7. The CDR3 has 16 residues. CDR1 MNHNS and CDR2 SASEGT come from the germline V gene. This CDR3 is CASRRLGTATNEKLFF. The CDR3 bases are TGTGCCAGCAGACGCCTCGGGACAGCAACTAATGAAAAACTGTTTTTT.

A few counts support this clonotype. The genes are TRBV20-1 and TRBJ1-2; no definite D call. The germline gives CDR1 DFQATT, CDR2 SNEGSKA (reference sequence). This CDR3 spans 13 amino acids. V lost 3 bases, J lost 4 bases, and 12 bases lay in between. The CDR3 protein is CSASIGLGYGYTF. In DNA form, the CDR3 reads TGCAGTGCTAGTATAGGCCTGGGCTATGGCTACACCTTC.